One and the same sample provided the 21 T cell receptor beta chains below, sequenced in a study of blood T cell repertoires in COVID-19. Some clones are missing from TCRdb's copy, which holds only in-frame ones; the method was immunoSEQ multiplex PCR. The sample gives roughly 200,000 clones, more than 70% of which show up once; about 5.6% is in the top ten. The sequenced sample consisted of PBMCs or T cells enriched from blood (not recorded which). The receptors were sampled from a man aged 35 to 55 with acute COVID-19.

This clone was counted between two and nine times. As DNA, the CDR3 is TGTGCCAGCAGCGCGCACCTTCCAGGTACAGGCCTCCAAGAGACCCAGTACTTC. It specifies CASSAHLPGTGLQETQYF. This chain uses TRBV9 with TRBJ2-5; D may be TRBD1 (5 bases). Trimming left V 3 bases short and J 1 base short, with 22 bases between. The CDR3 loop spans 18 amino acids. Germline V gene data show CDR1 as SGDLS and CDR2 as YYNGEE.

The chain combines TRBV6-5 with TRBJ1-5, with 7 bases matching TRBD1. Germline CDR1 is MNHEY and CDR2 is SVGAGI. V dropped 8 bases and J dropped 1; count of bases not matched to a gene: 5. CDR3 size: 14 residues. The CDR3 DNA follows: TGTGCCAGCCGAAGGGGGCTAAGCAATCAGCCCCAGCATTTT. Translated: CASRRGLSNQPQHF.

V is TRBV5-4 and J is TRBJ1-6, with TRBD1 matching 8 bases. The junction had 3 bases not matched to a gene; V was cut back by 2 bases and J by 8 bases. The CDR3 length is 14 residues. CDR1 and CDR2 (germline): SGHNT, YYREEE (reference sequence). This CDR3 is CASSFGTGDSPLHF. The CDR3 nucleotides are TGTGCCAGCAGCTTCGGGACAGGTGATTCACCCCTCCACTTT.

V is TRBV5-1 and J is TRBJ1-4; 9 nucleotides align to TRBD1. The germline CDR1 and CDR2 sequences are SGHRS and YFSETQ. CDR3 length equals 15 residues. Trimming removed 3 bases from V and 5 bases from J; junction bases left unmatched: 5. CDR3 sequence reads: CASSSDRGGNEKLFF. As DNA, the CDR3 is TGCGCCAGCAGCTCCGACAGGGGGGGAAATGAAAAACTGTTTTTT.

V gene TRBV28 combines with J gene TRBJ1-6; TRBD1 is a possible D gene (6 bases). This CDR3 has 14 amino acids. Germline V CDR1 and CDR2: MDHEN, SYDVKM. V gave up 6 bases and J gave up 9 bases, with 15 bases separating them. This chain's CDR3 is CASRLGAMGSPLHF. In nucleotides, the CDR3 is TGTGCCAGCAGGCTGGGGGCAATGGGTTCACCCCTCCACTTT.

The DNA for the CDR3 is TGCAGCGTACAACAGGGGTCCGACAATCAGCCCCAGCATTTT. Its translation is CSVQQGSDNQPQHF. This rearrangement joins TRBV29-1 to TRBJ1-5, with 7 nucleotides matching TRBD1. The CDR3 contains 14 residues. Germline V gene lookup returns CDR1 SQVTM and CDR2 ANQGSEA. Trimming removed 6 bases from V and 3 bases from J; junction bases left unmatched: 8.

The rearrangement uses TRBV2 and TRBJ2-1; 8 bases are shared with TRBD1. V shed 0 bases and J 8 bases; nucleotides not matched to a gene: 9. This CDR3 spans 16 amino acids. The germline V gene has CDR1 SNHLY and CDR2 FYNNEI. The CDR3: CASSEAQGTGGDEQFF. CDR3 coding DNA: TGTGCCAGCAGTGAAGCGCAAGGGACAGGAGGCGATGAGCAGTTCTTC. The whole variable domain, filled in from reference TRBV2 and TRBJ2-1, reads EPEVTQTPSHQVTQMGQEVILRCVPISNHLYFYWYRQILGQKVEFLVSFYNNEISEKSEIFDDQFSVERPDGSNFTLKIRSTKLEDSAMYFCASSEAQGTGGDEQFFGPGTRLTVL.

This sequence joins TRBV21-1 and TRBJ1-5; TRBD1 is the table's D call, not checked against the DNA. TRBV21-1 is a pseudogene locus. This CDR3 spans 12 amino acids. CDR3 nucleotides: TGTGCCAGCCAGGACAAGGATCAGCCCCAGCATTTT. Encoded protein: CASQDKDQPQHF.

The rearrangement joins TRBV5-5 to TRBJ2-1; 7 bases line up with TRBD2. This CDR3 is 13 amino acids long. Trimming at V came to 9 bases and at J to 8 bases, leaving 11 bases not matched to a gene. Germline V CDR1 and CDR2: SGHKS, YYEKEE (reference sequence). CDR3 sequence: CATSSGPRDEQFF. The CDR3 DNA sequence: TGTGCCACCTCTAGCGGTCCAAGGGATGAGCAGTTCTTC.

The CDR3, as DNA: TGTGCCAGTAGTGTACTAGCGGGGCCCAAGAGAGAGACCCAGTACTTC. Translating gives CASSVLAGPKRETQYF. The chain combines TRBV19 with TRBJ2-5, with 10 bases identical to TRBD2. The CDR3 runs 16 residues. CDR1 LNHDA and CDR2 SQIVND come from the germline V gene (reference sequence). Germline trimming cut 5 bases from V and 4 bases from J; bases unmatched to any gene: 10.

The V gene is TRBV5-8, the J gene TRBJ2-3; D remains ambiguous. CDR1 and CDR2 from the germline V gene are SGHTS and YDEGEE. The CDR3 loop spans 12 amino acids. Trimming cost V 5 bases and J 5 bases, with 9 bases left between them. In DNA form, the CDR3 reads TGTGCCAGCAGAGTTGCAGGAGATACGCAGTATTTT. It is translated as CASRVAGDTQYF.

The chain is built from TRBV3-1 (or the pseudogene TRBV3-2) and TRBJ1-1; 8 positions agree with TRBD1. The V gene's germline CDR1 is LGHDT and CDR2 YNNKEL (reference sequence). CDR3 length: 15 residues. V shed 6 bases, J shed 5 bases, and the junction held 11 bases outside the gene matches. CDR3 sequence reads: CASRPRGQGGTEAFF. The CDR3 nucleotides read TGTGCCAGCAGACCCAGAGGACAGGGAGGTACTGAAGCTTTCTTT.

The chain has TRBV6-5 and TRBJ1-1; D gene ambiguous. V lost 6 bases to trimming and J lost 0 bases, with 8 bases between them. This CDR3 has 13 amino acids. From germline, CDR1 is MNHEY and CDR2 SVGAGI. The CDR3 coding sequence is TGTGCCAGCAGCGCGGTAGTGAACACTGAAGCTTTCTTT. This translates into CASSAVVNTEAFF.

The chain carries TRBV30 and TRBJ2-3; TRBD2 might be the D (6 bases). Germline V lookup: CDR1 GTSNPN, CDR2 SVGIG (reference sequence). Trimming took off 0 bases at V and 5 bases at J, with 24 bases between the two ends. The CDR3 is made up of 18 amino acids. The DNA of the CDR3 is TGTGCCTGGAGTGTTGCCCTATTAGCGGCCCGGCTTGGAGATACGCAGTATTTT. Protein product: CAWSVALLAARLGDTQYF.

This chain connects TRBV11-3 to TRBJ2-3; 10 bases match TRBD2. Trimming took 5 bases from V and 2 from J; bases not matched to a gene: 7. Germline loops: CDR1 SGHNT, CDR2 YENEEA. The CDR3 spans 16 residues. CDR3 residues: CASSATSGVSTDTQYF. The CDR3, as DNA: TGTGCCAGCAGCGCAACTAGCGGGGTCTCCACAGATACGCAGTATTTT.

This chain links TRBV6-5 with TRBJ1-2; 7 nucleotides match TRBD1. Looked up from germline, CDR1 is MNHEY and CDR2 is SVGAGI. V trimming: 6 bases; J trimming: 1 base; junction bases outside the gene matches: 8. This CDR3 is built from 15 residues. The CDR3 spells CASSTSRGLNYGYTF. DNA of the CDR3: TGTGCCAGCAGCACGTCGAGGGGGCTTAACTATGGCTACACCTTC.

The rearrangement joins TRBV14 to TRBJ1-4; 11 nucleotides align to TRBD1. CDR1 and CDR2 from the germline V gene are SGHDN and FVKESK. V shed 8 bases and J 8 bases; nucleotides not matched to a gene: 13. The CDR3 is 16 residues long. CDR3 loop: CASAPTPGQGDEKLFF. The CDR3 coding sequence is TGTGCCAGCGCCCCTACTCCGGGACAGGGGGACGAAAAACTGTTTTTT.

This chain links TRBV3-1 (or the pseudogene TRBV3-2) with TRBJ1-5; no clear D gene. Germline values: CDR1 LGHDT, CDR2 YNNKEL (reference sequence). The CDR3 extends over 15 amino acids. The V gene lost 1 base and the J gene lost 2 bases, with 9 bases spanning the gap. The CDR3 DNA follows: TGTGCCAGCAGCCAAGGAAGAGCCGGCAATCAGCCCCAGCATTTT. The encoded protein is CASSQGRAGNQPQHF.

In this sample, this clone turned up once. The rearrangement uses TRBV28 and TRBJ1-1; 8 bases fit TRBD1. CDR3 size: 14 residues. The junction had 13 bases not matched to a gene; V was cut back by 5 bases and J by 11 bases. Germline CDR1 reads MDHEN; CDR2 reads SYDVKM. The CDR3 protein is CASSRMGTGGKAFF. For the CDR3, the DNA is TGTGCCAGCAGTCGGATGGGGACAGGCGGCAAGGCTTTCTTT. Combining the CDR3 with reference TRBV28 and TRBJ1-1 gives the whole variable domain DVKVTQSSRYLVKRTGEKVFLECVQDMDHENMFWYRQDPGLGLRLIYFSYDVKMKEKGDIPEGYSVSREKKERFSLILESASTNQTSMYLCASSRMGTGGKAFFGQGTRLTVV.

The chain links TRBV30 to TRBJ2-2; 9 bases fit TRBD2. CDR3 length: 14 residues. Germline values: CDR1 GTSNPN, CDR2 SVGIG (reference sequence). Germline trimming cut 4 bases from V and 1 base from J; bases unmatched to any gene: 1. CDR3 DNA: TGTGCCTGGACTAGCGGGAAGAACACCGGGGAGCTGTTTTTT. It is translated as CAWTSGKNTGELFF.

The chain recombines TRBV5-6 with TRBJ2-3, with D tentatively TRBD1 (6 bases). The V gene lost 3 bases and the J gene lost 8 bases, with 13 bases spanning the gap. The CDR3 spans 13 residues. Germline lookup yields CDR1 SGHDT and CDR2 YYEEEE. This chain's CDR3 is CASSSDSGATQYF. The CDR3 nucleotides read TGTGCCAGCAGCTCGGACAGTGGCGCTACGCAGTATTTT.